This T cell receptor beta chain was observed in a study of cytomegalovirus exposure and HLA in healthy donors. A remark on this clone: Its cognate antigen is unknown.

The PCR employed 60 Vbeta primers together with 13 Jbeta primers. Produced via immunoSEQ multiplex PCR; TCRdb's table is partial and in-frame only. Of roughly 160,000 clones in the sample, roughly 80% were seen once. Study results and limitations: For most TCR beta V segments, an earlier analysis put the productive rate at about 90% or about 30% of the time. Presence/absence analyses supposed approximately even sequencing depth among donors. Analyzed later, most CMV-associated TCR beta chains appeared HLA-restricted.

V was cut by 3 bases and J by 2 bases, with 13 bases left in between. Germline V lookup: CDR1 LGHNA, CDR2 YNFKEQ. The CDR3 length is 15 residues. Sequenced material: PBMCs. The TCR comes from a male donor in good health and CMV-seropositive. The V call is TRBV4-2, the J call TRBJ2-5, with D possibly TRBD2 on 6 matching bases. DNA of the CDR3: TGTGCCAGCAGCCAGGGGGGTGTTTGGCAAGAGACCCAGTACTTC. It translates to CASSQGGVWQETQYF.